The T cell receptor (beta chain) described here comes from a study of CD8 T cells in ankylosing spondylitis. Quantitative 5'-RACE was performed with molecular barcodes, and it yielded the TCR beta libraries. TCRdb independently ran MiXCR on the 5' RACE reads; one entry per CDR3 protein. The top ten clones hold about 44% of a sample with around 220,000 distinct CDR3 sequences, about a sixth of them seen once. Trimming at V came to 4 bases and at J to 4 bases, leaving 7 bases not matched to a gene. CDR1 SGDLS and CDR2 YYNGEE come from the germline V gene. CDR3 length: 15 amino acids. Regarding this clonotype: Its antigen remains unidentified.

Study-wide results and caveats: Disease-linked clones were reportedly significantly enriched in matched ankylosing spondylitis synovial fluid. It appeared that ankylosing spondylitis blood was characterized by a TCR beta motif of several highly homologous variants. Reports of some motif variants in reactive arthritis synovial fluid and blood predate this one. The disease-linked clones had a CD8+ phenotype and low blood frequencies.

Source material: blood, either unsorted or a sorted T cell fraction (not recorded which). The receptor comes from a male donor with ankylosing spondylitis. The rearrangement links TRBV9 to TRBJ2-7; TRBD2 aligns across 11 bases. The CDR3 protein is CASSPGSGGAYEQYF. CDR3 coding DNA: TGTGCCAGCAGCCCCGGTAGCGGGGGGGCTTACGAGCAGTACTTC.